These 30 T cell receptor beta chains came from one sample sequenced in a study of OX40 agonist ivuxolimab in advanced cancers. TCRdb's table, derived via immunoSEQ multiplex PCR, lists solely in-frame clones and lacks some. The table has more than 65,000 clones, about 81% seen once. Material: CD4+ or CD8+ T cells sorted from blood, obtained in a trial of the OX40 agonist ivuxolimab. The receptors were sampled from an adult with an advanced solid tumor such as melanoma, head and neck, liver or kidney cancer.

This clone was found a few times. The same CDR3 can be traced to other DNA sequences in this sample. J is TRBJ1-4 and V is TRBV5-1; weak D call: TRBD1 (6 bases). Germline V gene lookup returns CDR1 SGHRS and CDR2 YFSETQ. CDR3 length: 14 residues. V was cut by 0 bases and J by 4 bases, with 7 bases left in between. The CDR3 loop reads CASSLGTVNEKLFF. The CDR3 coding sequence is TGCGCCAGCAGCTTGGGGACAGTTAATGAAAAACTGTTTTTT.

CDR3 residues: CASSLGQTGGGQPQHF. The CDR3 nucleotides read TGTGCCAGCAGCTTAGGCCAAACAGGGGGCGGGCAGCCCCAGCATTTT. V is TRBV11-2 and J is TRBJ1-5, with 9 positions matching TRBD1. From germline, CDR1 is SGHAT and CDR2 FQNNGV. V gave up 1 base and J gave up 7 bases; unmatched junction bases: 8. This CDR3 is 16 amino acids long.

This chain joins TRBV9 and TRBJ2-5, with unresolved D. Germline CDR1 reads SGDLS; CDR2 reads YYNGEE. This CDR3 is 14 amino acids long. Trimming removed 0 bases at V and 0 bases at J, with 6 bases between. The DNA for the CDR3 is TGTGCCAGCAGCGTAGGTAGACACCAAGAGACCCAGTACTTC. This gives the protein CASSVGRHQETQYF.

This clone was detected only a few times. V gene TRBV7-2 combines with J gene TRBJ1-2; TRBD1 might be the D (5 bases). Germline values: CDR1 SGHTA, CDR2 FQGNSA. This CDR3 is 14 amino acids long. With 1 base removed from V and 6 bases from J, the gap between germline ends came to 12 bases. The CDR3 DNA sequence: TGTGCCAGCAGCTTAGACCAGGGTAGGGATGGCTACACCTTC. It translates to CASSLDQGRDGYTF.

This chain joins TRBV10-2 and TRBJ2-5; 15 bases match TRBD2. The CDR3 is 14 residues long. Trimming removed 8 bases from V and 5 bases from J; junction bases left unmatched: 3. Looked up from germline, CDR1 is WSHSY and CDR2 is SAAADI. DNA of the CDR3: TGCGCCAGCGGGGGGACTAGCGGGAGGGAGACCCAGTACTTC. Translating gives CASGGTSGRETQYF.

The chain is built from TRBV21-1 and TRBJ2-7; the table's D call TRBD1 went unverified against the DNA. TRBV21-1 is annotated as a pseudogene. The CDR3 runs to 15 residues. The CDR3 nucleotides are TGTGCCAGCAGCACTACCTGGGACACTTTCTACGAGCAGTACTTC. Translating gives CASSTTWDTFYEQYF.

The CDR3 bases are TGCAGCGGGTTTGGGGGAGCCTCTAGCACAGATACGCAGTATTTT. This translates into CSGFGGASSTDTQYF. This chain links TRBV29-1 with TRBJ2-3, with D perhaps given as TRBD1 or TRBD2 (5 bases each). Germline assignment: CDR1 SQVTM and CDR2 ANQGSEA. This CDR3 comprises 15 residues. V was cut by 7 bases and J by 0 bases, with 17 bases left in between.

The rearrangement links TRBV5-4 to TRBJ1-2, with unresolved D. The CDR3 sequence is 12 residues long. Germline loops: CDR1 SGHNT, CDR2 YYREEE (reference sequence). V gave up 4 bases and J gave up 9 bases, with 13 bases separating them. The CDR3 DNA is TGTGCCAGCAGCCAAGATCTAACCAGCTACACCTTC. Amino acids: CASSQDLTSYTF.

J is TRBJ2-3 and V is TRBV10-3; TRBD2 matches 7 bases. Germline CDR1 ENHRY, CDR2 SYGVKD. This CDR3 is built from 16 residues. Unmatched junction bases numbered 7, after V lost 4 bases and J lost 0 bases. CDR3 bases: TGTGCCATCAGTGTTTACGCTAGCGGAAGCACAGATACGCAGTATTTT. Its translation: CAISVYASGSTDTQYF.

The J gene is TRBJ1-2, the V gene TRBV6-6; possibly TRBD1 for D (6 bases). The germline gives CDR1 MNHNY, CDR2 SVGAGI (reference sequence). The CDR3 is made up of 15 amino acids. V was cut by 4 bases and J by 3 bases, with 15 bases left in between. CDR3 bases: TGTGCCAGCAGTTTTTCAGGGGTCAGTGACTATGGCTACACCTTC. It specifies CASSFSGVSDYGYTF.

CDR3 sequence reads: CASSLIGLGNTIYF. The CDR3, as DNA: TGTGCCAGCAGTCTCATAGGCCTCGGGAACACCATATATTTT. The chain links TRBV6-5 to TRBJ1-3; D call uncertain. CDR3 length equals 14 residues. Germline V gene sequence: CDR1 MNHEY, CDR2 SVGAGI. V lost 5 bases and J 7 bases, leaving 15 bases between the germline ends.

This chain uses TRBV5-1 with TRBJ2-5, with D hard to call. The J call is in doubt because the DNA end fits TRBJ2-7 better. In germline, CDR1 is SGHRS, CDR2 YFSETQ. CDR3 size: 12 residues. This CDR3 reads CAKETKRHEQYF. The CDR3, as DNA: TGCGCCAAAGAAACTAAACGCCACGAGCAGTACTTC.

This clone was recorded a few times. The rearrangement uses TRBV5-1 and TRBJ2-6, with TRBD1 matching 8 bases. The length of the CDR3 is 17 residues. J gave up 4 bases and V 1 base, and 7 bases lay outside the gene matches. Per the germline V gene, CDR1 is SGHRS and CDR2 is YFSETQ. CDR3 sequence: CASSLIGQGYGANVLTF. In DNA, the CDR3 is TGCGCCAGCAGCTTGATAGGACAGGGATACGGGGCCAACGTCCTGACTTTC. Looking up the rest from reference TRBV5-1 and TRBJ2-6 gives the full variable domain: KAGVTQTPRYLIKTRGQQVTLSCSPISGHRSVSWYQQTPGQGLQFLFEYFSETQRNKGNFPGRFSGRQFSNSRSEMNVSTLELGDSALYLCASSLIGQGYGANVLTFGAGSRLTVL.

The V and J genes are TRBV6-5 and TRBJ1-2; D not certain. The CDR3 is made up of 16 amino acids. Between the trimmed V and J ends, which lost 3 bases and 4 bases, there was a span of 18 bases. Germline CDR1 MNHEY, CDR2 SVGAGI. For the CDR3, the DNA is TGTGCCAGCAGTTATTCTACGACTGGCGGGGTCTATGGCTACACCTTC. This encodes CASSYSTTGGVYGYTF.

This chain connects TRBV6-5 to TRBJ2-7, with 8 bases fitting TRBD2. After removal of 6 bases from V and 1 base from J, the junction contained 8 bases not matched to a gene. In germline, CDR1 is MNHEY, CDR2 SVGAGI. There are 15 residues in the CDR3. CDR3 sequence: CASRKGLGPSYEQYF. CDR3 nucleotides: TGTGCCAGCAGGAAGGGACTAGGGCCTTCCTACGAGCAGTACTTC.

The V call is TRBV11-3, the J call TRBJ2-7; TRBD2 aligns across 7 bases. CDR1 SGHNT and CDR2 YENEEA come from the germline V gene. This CDR3 has 17 amino acids. The V gene end was trimmed by 2 bases and the J gene end by 2 bases; junction bases not matched to a gene: 12. CDR3 loop: CASSLSHYTGGTYEQYF. The CDR3, as DNA: TGTGCCAGCAGCTTAAGCCACTATACGGGGGGAACCTACGAGCAGTACTTC.

This chain connects TRBV29-1 to TRBJ2-7; the match to TRBD1 covers 8 bases. The CDR3 length is 11 residues. V lost 7 bases to trimming and J lost 5 bases; unmatched junction nucleotides: 4. The germline CDR1 and CDR2 sequences are SQVTM and ANQGSEA. The CDR3 coding sequence is TGCAGCGCCTCGACAGGGGACGAGCAGTACTTC. Its translation is CSASTGDEQYF.

The rearrangement joins TRBV2 to TRBJ1-5; 10 nucleotides agree with TRBD1. This CDR3 is 14 amino acids long. With V trimmed by 4 bases and J by 4 bases, 1 base remained unmatched. Germline lookup yields CDR1 SNHLY and CDR2 FYNNEI. The CDR3 loop reads CASSGTGGNQPQHF. DNA of the CDR3: TGTGCCAGCAGTGGGACAGGGGGAAATCAGCCCCAGCATTTT.

V is TRBV19 and J is TRBJ2-3, with TRBD2 as a possible D gene (5 bases). The CDR3 sequence is 15 residues long. CDR1 is LNHDA, CDR2 SQIVND, per germline (reference sequence). Trimming left V 3 bases short and J 7 bases short, with 17 bases between. The CDR3 DNA reads as TGTGCCAGTAGTATGGCAGCGGCCCCCGCTAATACGCAGTATTTT. Amino acid sequence: CASSMAAAPANTQYF.

The chain combines TRBV6-6 with TRBJ2-3; D gene uncertain. CDR1 MNHNY and CDR2 SVGAGI come from the germline V gene (reference sequence). The CDR3 is 15 residues long. Trimming shortened V by 7 bases and J by 0 bases, and 14 bases separated the two germline ends. CDR3 in amino acids: CASKVGPTSTDTQYF. The CDR3 DNA reads as TGTGCCAGCAAGGTTGGCCCAACTAGCACAGATACGCAGTATTTT.

V usage is TRBV7-2 and J usage is TRBJ1-3; D remains unclear. This CDR3 contains 14 residues. Per the germline V gene, CDR1 is SGHTA and CDR2 is FQGNSA. The V gene lost 0 bases and the J gene lost 2 bases, with 5 bases spanning the gap. The CDR3 loop is CASSLAAAGNTIYF. The CDR3 DNA follows: TGTGCCAGCAGCTTAGCTGCAGCTGGAAACACCATATATTTT.

This clone is a singleton in its sample. The CDR3 nucleotides are TGTGCCAGCTCTTTTACCGGGACAGGGAATGAAAAACTGTTTTTT. It specifies CASSFTGTGNEKLFF. This chain joins TRBV18 and TRBJ1-4; TRBD1 matches 9 bases. CDR1 is KGHSH, CDR2 LQKENI, per germline. Trimming removed 6 bases from V and 5 bases from J; junction bases left unmatched: 7. This CDR3 spans 15 amino acids.

The V call is TRBV4-2, the J call TRBJ2-7; D may be TRBD1 (5 bases). The CDR3 consists of 15 residues. From germline, CDR1 is LGHNA and CDR2 YNFKEQ. Trimming cost V 1 base and J 5 bases, with 15 bases left between them. Here the CDR3 DNA reads TGTGCCAGCAGCCAAGGATTAGGGGTCGAGGACGAGCAGTACTTC. Translating gives CASSQGLGVEDEQYF.

This clone was detected only once. The V and J genes are TRBV11-1 and TRBJ2-5; 10 nucleotides match TRBD2. The assigned J gene may be wrong: the sequence end matches TRBJ2-7 better. The CDR3 contains 15 residues. Germline CDR1 and CDR2: SGHAT and FQDESV (reference sequence). The CDR3, as DNA: TGTGCCAGCAGCCTGCAGCGGGAGGGTCACGACGAGCAGTACTTC. Protein product: CASSLQREGHDEQYF.

This chain uses TRBV27 with TRBJ2-5, with 7 bases aligning to TRBD2. This CDR3 is built from 14 residues. Trimming removed 5 bases from V and 4 bases from J; junction bases left unmatched: 7. Germline lookup yields CDR1 MNHEY and CDR2 SMNVEV (reference sequence). The CDR3 DNA is TGTGCCAGCAGTCCATGGGGGGGAGGAGAGACCCAGTACTTC. Translation gives CASSPWGGGETQYF.

The chain joins TRBV6-5 to TRBJ1-2; D gene uncertain. Germline V gene sequence: CDR1 MNHEY, CDR2 SVGAGI. The CDR3 consists of 14 residues. V lost 6 bases, J lost 1 base, and 12 bases lay in between. In DNA, the CDR3 is TGTGCCAGCAGCCCCAAAGGGCGTAACTATGGCTACACCTTC. Translating gives CASSPKGRNYGYTF.

The chain recombines TRBV5-1 with TRBJ2-7; TRBD1 aligns across 10 bases. The CDR3 loop spans 16 amino acids. V lost 5 bases to trimming and J lost 3 bases; unmatched junction nucleotides: 11. Germline-derived CDR1 and CDR2 are SGHRS and YFSETQ. CDR3: CASSLLQTGGGYEQYF. In DNA form, the CDR3 reads TGCGCCAGCAGTCTCCTACAGACAGGGGGCGGCTACGAGCAGTACTTC.

This sequence joins TRBV4-2 and TRBJ1-5; tentatively, D is TRBD1 (5 bases). V was clipped by 5 bases and J by 0 bases, with 11 bases between them. This CDR3 region has 15 residues. CDR1 and CDR2 (germline): LGHNA, YNFKEQ. CDR3 in amino acids: CASSLQGFSNQPQHF. CDR3 sequence (DNA): TGTGCCAGCAGCTTGCAGGGATTTAGCAATCAGCCCCAGCATTTT.

The chain is built from TRBV29-1 and TRBJ1-2, with 9 bases aligning to TRBD1. The V gene end was trimmed by 6 bases and the J gene end by 1 base; junction bases not matched to a gene: 6. Germline loops: CDR1 SQVTM, CDR2 ANQGSEA. This CDR3 is built from 14 residues. CDR3 DNA: TGCAGCGTGGAACCGACAGGGGGTAACTATGGCTACACCTTC. Its protein product is CSVEPTGGNYGYTF.

J is TRBJ2-2 and V is TRBV5-4, with D possibly called TRBD1 or TRBD2 (5 bases each). Per germline, CDR1 SGHNT and CDR2 YYREEE (reference sequence). This CDR3 region has 16 residues. Trimming removed 2 bases at V and 0 bases at J, with 11 bases between. As DNA, the CDR3 is TGTGCCAGCAGCTTCGGGGCCTCGGCGAACACCGGGGAGCTGTTTTTT. Amino acid sequence: CASSFGASANTGELFF.